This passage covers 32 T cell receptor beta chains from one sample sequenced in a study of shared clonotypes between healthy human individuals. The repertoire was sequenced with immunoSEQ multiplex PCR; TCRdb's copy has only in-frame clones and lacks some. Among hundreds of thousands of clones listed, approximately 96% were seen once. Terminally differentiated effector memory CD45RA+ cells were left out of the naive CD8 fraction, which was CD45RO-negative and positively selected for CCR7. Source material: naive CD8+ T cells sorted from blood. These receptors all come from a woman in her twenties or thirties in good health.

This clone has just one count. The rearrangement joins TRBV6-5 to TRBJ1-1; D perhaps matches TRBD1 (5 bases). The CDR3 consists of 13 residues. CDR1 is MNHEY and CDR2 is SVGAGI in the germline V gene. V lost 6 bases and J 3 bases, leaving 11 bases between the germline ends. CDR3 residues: CASRTGGDTEAFF. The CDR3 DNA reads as TGTGCCAGCAGGACGGGGGGGGACACTGAAGCTTTCTTT.

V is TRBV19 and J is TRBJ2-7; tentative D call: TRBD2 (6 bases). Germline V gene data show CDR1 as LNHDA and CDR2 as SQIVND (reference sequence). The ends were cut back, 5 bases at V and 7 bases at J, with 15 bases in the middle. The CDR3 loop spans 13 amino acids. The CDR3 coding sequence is TGTGCCAGTAGTGAAACCACTAGCTCGGAGCAGTACTTC. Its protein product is CASSETTSSEQYF. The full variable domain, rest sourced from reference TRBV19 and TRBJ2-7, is DGGITQSPKYLFRKEGQNVTLSCEQNLNHDAMYWYRQDPGQGLRLIYYSQIVNDFQKGDIAEGYSVSREKKESFPLTVTSAQKNPTAFYLCASSETTSSEQYFGPGTRLTVT.

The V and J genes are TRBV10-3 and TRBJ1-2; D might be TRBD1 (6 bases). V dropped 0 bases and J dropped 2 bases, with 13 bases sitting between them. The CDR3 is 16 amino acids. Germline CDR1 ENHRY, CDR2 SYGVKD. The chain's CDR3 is CAISESPGGGNYGYTF. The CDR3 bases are TGTGCCATCAGTGAGTCCCCGGGAGGGGGGAACTATGGCTACACCTTC.

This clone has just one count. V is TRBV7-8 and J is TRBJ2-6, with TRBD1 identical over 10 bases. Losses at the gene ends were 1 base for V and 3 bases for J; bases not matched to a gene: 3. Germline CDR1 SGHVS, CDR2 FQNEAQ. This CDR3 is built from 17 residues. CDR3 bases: TGTGCCAGCAGCTTAGGACAGGGGGCATATGGGGCCAACGTCCTGACTTTC. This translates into CASSLGQGAYGANVLTF.

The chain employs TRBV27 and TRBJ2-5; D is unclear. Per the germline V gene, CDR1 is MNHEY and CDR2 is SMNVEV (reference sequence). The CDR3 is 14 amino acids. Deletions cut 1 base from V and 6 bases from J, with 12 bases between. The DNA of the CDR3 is TGTGCCAGCAGTTTATTAGGCCGGGTGAAGACCCAGTACTTC. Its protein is CASSLLGRVKTQYF.

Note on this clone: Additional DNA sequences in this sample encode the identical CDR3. This CDR3 is CASSFGGSSYNEQFF. CDR3 nucleotides: TGTGCCAGCAGTTTTGGCGGGAGCTCCTACAATGAGCAGTTCTTC. This sequence joins TRBV28 and TRBJ2-1; the match to TRBD2 covers 7 bases. V lost 3 bases and J lost 0; bases outside the gene matches: 2. The CDR3 extends over 15 amino acids. Germline loops: CDR1 MDHEN, CDR2 SYDVKM.

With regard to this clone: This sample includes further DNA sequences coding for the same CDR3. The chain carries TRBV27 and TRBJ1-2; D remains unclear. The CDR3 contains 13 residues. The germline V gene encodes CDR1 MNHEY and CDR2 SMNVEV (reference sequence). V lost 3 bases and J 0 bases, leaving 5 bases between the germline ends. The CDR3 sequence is CASSFGTNYGYTF. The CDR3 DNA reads TGTGCCAGCAGTTTTGGAACTAACTATGGCTACACCTTC.

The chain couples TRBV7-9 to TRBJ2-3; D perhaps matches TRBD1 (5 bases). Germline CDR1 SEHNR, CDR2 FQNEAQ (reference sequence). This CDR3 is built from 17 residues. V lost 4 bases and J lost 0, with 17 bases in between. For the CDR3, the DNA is TGTGCCAGCAGCTCCCCTGGGGCCACGGATAGCACAGATACGCAGTATTTT. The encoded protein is CASSSPGATDSTDTQYF. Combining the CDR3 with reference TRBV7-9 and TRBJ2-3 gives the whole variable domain DTGVSQNPRHKITKRGQNVTFRCDPISEHNRLYWYRQTLGQGPEFLTYFQNEAQLEKSRLLSDRFSAERPKGSFSTLEIQRTEQGDSAMYLCASSSPGATDSTDTQYFGPGTRLTVL.

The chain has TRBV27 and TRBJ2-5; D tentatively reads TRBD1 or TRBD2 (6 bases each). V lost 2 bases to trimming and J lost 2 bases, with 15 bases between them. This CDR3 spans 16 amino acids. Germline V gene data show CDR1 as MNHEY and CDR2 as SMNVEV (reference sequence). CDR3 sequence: CASSLVWGALQETQYF. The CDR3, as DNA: TGTGCCAGCAGTTTAGTCTGGGGGGCCTTGCAAGAGACCCAGTACTTC.

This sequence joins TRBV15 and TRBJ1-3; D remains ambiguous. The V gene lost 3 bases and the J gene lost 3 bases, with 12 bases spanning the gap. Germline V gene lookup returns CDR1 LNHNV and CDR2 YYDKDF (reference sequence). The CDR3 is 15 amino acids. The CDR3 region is CATSRTWQDGNTIYF. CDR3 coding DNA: TGTGCCACCAGCAGGACGTGGCAGGATGGAAACACCATATATTTT.

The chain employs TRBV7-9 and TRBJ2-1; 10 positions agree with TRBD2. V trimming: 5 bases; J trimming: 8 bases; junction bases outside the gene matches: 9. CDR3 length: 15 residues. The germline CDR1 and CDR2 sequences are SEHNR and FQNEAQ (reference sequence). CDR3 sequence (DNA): TGTGCCAGCAGCCGAGCGGGAGGGGGTTGGGATGAGCAGTTCTTC. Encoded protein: CASSRAGGGWDEQFF.

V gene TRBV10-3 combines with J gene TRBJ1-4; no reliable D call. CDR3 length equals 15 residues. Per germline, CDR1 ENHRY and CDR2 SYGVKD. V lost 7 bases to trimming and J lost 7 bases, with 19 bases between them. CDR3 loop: CAIKGIRLLAEKLFF. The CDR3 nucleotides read TGTGCCATCAAAGGAATCAGGCTCTTGGCTGAAAAACTGTTTTTT.

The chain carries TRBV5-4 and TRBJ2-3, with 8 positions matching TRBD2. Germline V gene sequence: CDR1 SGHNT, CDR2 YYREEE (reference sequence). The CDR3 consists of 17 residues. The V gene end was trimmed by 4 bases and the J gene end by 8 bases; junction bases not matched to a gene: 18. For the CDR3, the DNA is TGTGCCAGCAGCCCTAATGAGGGTGCGGGAGGTTTAGGTACGCAGTATTTT. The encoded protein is CASSPNEGAGGLGTQYF.

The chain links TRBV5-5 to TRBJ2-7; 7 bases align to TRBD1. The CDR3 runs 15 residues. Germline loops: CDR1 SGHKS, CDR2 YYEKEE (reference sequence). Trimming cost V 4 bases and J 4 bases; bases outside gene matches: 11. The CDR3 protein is CASSLNPGQKYEQYF. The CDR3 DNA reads TGTGCCAGCAGCCTGAATCCGGGACAGAAGTACGAGCAGTACTTC.

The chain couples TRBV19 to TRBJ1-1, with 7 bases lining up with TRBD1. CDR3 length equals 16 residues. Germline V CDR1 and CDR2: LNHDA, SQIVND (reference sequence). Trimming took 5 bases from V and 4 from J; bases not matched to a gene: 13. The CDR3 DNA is TGTGCCAGTAGTCTCGCCGTCAGGGGGAGCCGCACTGAAGCTTTCTTT. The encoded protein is CASSLAVRGSRTEAFF.

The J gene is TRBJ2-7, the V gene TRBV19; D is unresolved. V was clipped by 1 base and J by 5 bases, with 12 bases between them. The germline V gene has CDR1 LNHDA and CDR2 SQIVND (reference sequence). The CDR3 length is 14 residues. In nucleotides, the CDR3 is TGTGCCAGTAGTATAGCCGGTACATCCCACGAGCAGTACTTC. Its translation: CASSIAGTSHEQYF. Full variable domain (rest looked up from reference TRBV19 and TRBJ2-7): DGGITQSPKYLFRKEGQNVTLSCEQNLNHDAMYWYRQDPGQGLRLIYYSQIVNDFQKGDIAEGYSVSREKKESFPLTVTSAQKNPTAFYLCASSIAGTSHEQYFGPGTRLTVT.

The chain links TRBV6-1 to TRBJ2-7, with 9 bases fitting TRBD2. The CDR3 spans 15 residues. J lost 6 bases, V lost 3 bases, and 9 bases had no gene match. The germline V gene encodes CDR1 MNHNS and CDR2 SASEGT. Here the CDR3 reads CASSETLAGVLEQYF. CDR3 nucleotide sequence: TGTGCCAGCAGTGAGACGTTAGCGGGAGTCCTCGAGCAGTACTTC.

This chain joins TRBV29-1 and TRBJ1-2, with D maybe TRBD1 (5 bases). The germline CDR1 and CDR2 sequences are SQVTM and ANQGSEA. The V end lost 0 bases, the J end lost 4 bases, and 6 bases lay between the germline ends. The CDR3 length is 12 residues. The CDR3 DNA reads TGCAGCGTTGAAGATGGGGCCTATGGCTACACCTTC. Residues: CSVEDGAYGYTF.

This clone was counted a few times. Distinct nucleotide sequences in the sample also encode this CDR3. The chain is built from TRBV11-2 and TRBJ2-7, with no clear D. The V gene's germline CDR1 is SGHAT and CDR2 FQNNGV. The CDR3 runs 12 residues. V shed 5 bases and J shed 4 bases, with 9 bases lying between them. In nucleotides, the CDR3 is TGTGCCAGCAGCCCGGGTACGTACGAGCAGTACTTC. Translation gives CASSPGTYEQYF.

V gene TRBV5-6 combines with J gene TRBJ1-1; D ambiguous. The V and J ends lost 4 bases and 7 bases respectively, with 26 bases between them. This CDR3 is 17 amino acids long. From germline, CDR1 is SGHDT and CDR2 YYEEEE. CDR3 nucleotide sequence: TGTGCCAGCAGCCCCTTTTTAACAGACGGGAGATTCGGTGAAGCTTTCTTT. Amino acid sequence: CASSPFLTDGRFGEAFF.

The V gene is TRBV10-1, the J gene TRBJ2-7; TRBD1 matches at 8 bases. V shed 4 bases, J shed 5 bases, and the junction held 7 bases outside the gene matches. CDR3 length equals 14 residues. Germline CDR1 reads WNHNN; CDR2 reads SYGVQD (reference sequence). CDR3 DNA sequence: TGCGCCAGCAGTGCTCGGACAGGGCGAGACGAGCAGTACTTC. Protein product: CASSARTGRDEQYF.

The CDR3 bases are TGTGCCAGCAGCTTAGTCGACAGTGAAGCTTTCTTT. Residues: CASSLVDSEAFF. V and J are TRBV13 and TRBJ1-1; tentative D call: TRBD1 (5 bases). This CDR3 region has 12 residues. In germline, CDR1 is PRHDT, CDR2 FYEKMQ (reference sequence). Trimming removed 1 base at V and 7 bases at J, with 7 bases between.

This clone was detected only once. CDR3 in DNA: TGTGCCAGCTACCCTGCGGGAGGAGGGTCCAATCAGCCCCAGCATTTT. Translating it yields CASYPAGGGSNQPQHF. The chain has TRBV27 and TRBJ1-5; D is uncertain. V lost 8 bases, J lost 3 bases, and 20 bases lay in between. Germline values: CDR1 MNHEY, CDR2 SMNVEV (reference sequence). CDR3 length: 16 residues.

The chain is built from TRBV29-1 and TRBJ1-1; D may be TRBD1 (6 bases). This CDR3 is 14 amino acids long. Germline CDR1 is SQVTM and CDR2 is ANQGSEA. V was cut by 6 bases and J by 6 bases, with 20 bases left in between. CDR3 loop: CSVETGSGSAEAFF. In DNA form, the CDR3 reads TGCAGCGTAGAAACAGGGTCAGGTAGCGCTGAAGCTTTCTTT.

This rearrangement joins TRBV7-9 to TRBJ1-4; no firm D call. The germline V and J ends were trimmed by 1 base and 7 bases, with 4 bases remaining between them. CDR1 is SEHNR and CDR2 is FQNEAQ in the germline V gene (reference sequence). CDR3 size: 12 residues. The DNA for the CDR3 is TGTGCCAGCAGCTTAGTGAGTGAAAAACTGTTTTTT. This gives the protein CASSLVSEKLFF.

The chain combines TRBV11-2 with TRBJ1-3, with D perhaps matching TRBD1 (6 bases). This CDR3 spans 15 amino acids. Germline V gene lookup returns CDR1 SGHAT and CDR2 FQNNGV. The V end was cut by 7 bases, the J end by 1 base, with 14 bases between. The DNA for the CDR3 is TGTGCCAGCAAAAAGAATAGGGGGTCTGGAAACACCATATATTTT. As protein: CASKKNRGSGNTIYF.

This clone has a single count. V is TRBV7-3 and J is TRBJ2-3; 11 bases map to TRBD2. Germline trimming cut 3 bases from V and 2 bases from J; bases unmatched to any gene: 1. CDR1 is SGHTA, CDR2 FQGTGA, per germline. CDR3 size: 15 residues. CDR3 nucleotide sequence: TGTGCCAGCAGCTTGGGACTAGCGGTCACAGATACGCAGTATTTT. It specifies CASSLGLAVTDTQYF.

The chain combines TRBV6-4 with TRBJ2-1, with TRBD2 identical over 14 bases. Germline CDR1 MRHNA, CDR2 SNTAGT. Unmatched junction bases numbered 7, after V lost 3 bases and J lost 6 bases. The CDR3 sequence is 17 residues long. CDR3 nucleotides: TGTGCCAGCAGTGAACTCTCGGGACTAGCGGGAGTCAATGAGCAGTTCTTC. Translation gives CASSELSGLAGVNEQFF.

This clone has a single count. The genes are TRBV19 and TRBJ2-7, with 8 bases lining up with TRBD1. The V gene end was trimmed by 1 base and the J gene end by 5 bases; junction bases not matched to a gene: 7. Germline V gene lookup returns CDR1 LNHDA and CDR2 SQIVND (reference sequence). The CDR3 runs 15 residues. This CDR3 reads CASSIVPGGLNEQYF. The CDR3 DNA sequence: TGTGCCAGTAGTATAGTTCCAGGGGGCTTGAACGAGCAGTACTTC.

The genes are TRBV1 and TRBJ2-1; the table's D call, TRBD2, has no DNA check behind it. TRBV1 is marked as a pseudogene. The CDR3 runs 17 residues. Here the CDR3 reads CTSSQAASGSSYNEQFF. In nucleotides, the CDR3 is TGCACCAGCAGCCAAGCCGCTAGCGGGAGCTCCTACAATGAGCAGTTCTTC.

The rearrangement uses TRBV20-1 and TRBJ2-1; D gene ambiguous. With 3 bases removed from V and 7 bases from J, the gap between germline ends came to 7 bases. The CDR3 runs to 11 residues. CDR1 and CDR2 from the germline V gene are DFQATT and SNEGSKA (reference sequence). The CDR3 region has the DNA TGCAGTGCTAGTTTTGCGAATGAGCAGTTCTTC. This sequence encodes CSASFANEQFF.

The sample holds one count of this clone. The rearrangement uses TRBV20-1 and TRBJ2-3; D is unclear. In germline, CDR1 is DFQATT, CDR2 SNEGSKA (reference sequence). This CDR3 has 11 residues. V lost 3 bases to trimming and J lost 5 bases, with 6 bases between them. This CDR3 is CSARAVDTQYF. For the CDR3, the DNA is TGCAGTGCTAGGGCGGTAGATACGCAGTATTTT.